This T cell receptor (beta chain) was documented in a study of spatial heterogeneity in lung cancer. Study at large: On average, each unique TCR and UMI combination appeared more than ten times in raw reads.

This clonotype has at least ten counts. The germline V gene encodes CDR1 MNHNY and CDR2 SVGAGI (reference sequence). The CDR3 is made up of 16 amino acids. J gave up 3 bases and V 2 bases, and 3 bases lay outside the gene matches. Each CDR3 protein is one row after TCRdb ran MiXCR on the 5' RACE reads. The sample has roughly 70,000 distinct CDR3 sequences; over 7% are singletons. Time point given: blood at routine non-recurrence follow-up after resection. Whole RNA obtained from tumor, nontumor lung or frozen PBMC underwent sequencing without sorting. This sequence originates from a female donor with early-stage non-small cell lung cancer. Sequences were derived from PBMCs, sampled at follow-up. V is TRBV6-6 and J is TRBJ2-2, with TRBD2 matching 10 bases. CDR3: CASSYTGLADTGELFF. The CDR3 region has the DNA TGTGCCAGCAGTTACACAGGACTAGCGGACACCGGGGAGCTGTTTTTT.